This T cell receptor (beta chain) derives from a study of blood T cell repertoires in COVID-19. Across the whole study: Researchers got acute and convalescent COVID-19 samples from the United States, Italy and Spain. In each case, the material was cDNA or gDNA derived from T cells, B-cell-depleted T cells, or PBMCs.

This CDR3 is built from 15 residues. V gave up 4 bases and J gave up 4 bases, with 17 bases separating them. From germline, CDR1 is SGHNT and CDR2 YYREEE (reference sequence). Authors' data handling: Amplification of reference gene primers was used by the study to estimate nucleated cell counts. Assay used: immunoSEQ multiplex PCR; TCRdb lists only in-frame clones, some missing. Clonal size and the V and J genes are those of that table, whereas D and trimming came from the DNA. The data hold some 99,000 clones, with over 75% observed a single time. This chain links TRBV5-4 with TRBJ1-1; tentative D call: TRBD1 (6 bases). The sequenced sample was peripheral blood. The TCR sequence derives from a woman aged 45-65 years with acute or convalescent COVID-19. The CDR3 DNA reads as TGTGCCAGCAGCCTTCCGACAGGCCCTAGCACTGAAGCTTTCTTT. Translated: CASSLPTGPSTEAFF.